These 3 T cell receptor beta chains were sequenced from one sample in a study of beta chain features in type 1 diabetes. What was sequenced were expressed TCRB transcripts, since all of the isolated RNA had been reverse transcribed. The data were produced by immunoSEQ multiplex PCR, yet TCRdb's version contains in-frame clones alone and is incomplete. The sample yields almost 250,000 clones, roughly 13% seen once. The sequenced sample was naive CD4+ T cells from blood. These receptors originate from a woman in her 40s in good health.

The chain couples TRBV6-5 to TRBJ2-7; 7 nucleotides align to TRBD1. The CDR3 spans 13 residues. V was clipped by 6 bases and J by 3 bases; unmatched bases: 5. Germline lookup yields CDR1 MNHEY and CDR2 SVGAGI. The CDR3 DNA reads as TGTGCCAGCAGACCGACAGGGCTCTACGAGCAGTACTTC. Its translation: CASRPTGLYEQYF.

Worth noting for this clone: This CDR3 is also generated by other DNA sequences in the sample. The gene calls are TRBV18 and TRBJ1-1; TRBD1 might be the D (6 bases). Germline V gene lookup returns CDR1 KGHSH and CDR2 LQKENI. The CDR3 contains 14 residues. The V gene lost 3 bases and the J gene lost 1 base, with 9 bases spanning the gap. CDR3 region: CASSPRQENTEAFF. In nucleotides, the CDR3 is TGTGCCAGCTCACCGAGACAGGAGAACACTGAAGCTTTCTTT.

V gene TRBV18 combines with J gene TRBJ1-2, with D unclear. The CDR3 totals 14 residues. Germline lookup yields CDR1 KGHSH and CDR2 LQKENI. V was trimmed by 0 bases and J by 5 bases, leaving 10 bases between them. The CDR3 is CASSPPGGGYGYTF. The CDR3 DNA sequence: TGTGCCAGCTCACCACCGGGCGGAGGTTATGGCTACACCTTC. Full variable domain (remainder filled in from reference TRBV18 and TRBJ1-2): NAGVMQNPRHLVRRRGQEARLRCSPMKGHSHVYWYRQLPEEGLKFMVYLQKENIIDESGMPKERFSAEFPKEGPSILRIQQVVRGDSAAYFCASSPPGGGYGYTFGSGTRLTVV.